The source of this TCR beta chain is a study of identical twins. Trimming removed 0 bases from V and 0 bases from J, with 6 bases in between. Germline V gives CDR1 SGHKS, CDR2 YYEKEE (reference sequence). The CDR3 has 14 residues. One entry per CDR3 protein, called by TCRdb with MiXCR from the 5' RACE reads. The sample yields hundreds of thousands of distinct CDR3 sequences, about 12% seen once. At least ten counts were recorded for this clonotype. The sample was also linked to a second study, of yellow fever vaccine responses in identical twins.

The sequence was obtained from a woman between 18 and 29 years old in good health. The sample was PBMCs. This chain connects TRBV5-5 to TRBJ1-1; no clear D. In DNA, the CDR3 is TGTGCCAGCAGCTTGGAGGTCCTGAACACTGAAGCTTTCTTT. Residues: CASSLEVLNTEAFF.